The 22 T cell receptor beta chains listed next were all sequenced from one sample in a study of early T cells in non-severe SARS-CoV-2 infection. TCRdb recomputed calls from the 5' RACE reads with MiXCR, one row per CDR3 protein. The table records about 61,000 distinct CDR3 sequences, about a tenth of them present only once. Specimen: whole blood. The receptor set was obtained from an adult who was a healthcare worker with PCR-confirmed SARS-CoV-2 infection or an uninfected control (not recorded which).

Judged by abundance, this clonotype is medium-sized. This chain links TRBV29-1 with TRBJ2-5; D unresolved. CDR3 length: 17 amino acids. CDR1 SQVTM and CDR2 ANQGSEA come from the germline V gene. V lost 1 base and J 0 bases, leaving 18 bases between the germline ends. For the CDR3, the DNA is TGCAGCGTTGAAGGGGGTAGTGACCGAACATACCAAGAGACCCAGTACTTC. The encoded protein is CSVEGGSDRTYQETQYF.

This clonotype was recorded many times. The chain is built from TRBV7-2 and TRBJ1-1, with no clear D. Trimming removed 0 bases from V and 1 base from J, with 12 bases in between. Germline V gene sequence: CDR1 SGHTA, CDR2 FQGNSA. The CDR3 is made up of 16 amino acids. As DNA, the CDR3 is TGTGCCAGCAGCTTAGCTCGACCGTCGGGGAACACTGAAGCTTTCTTT. Its protein product is CASSLARPSGNTEAFF.

This clonotype was observed many times. The gene calls are TRBV6-1 and TRBJ2-1; maybe TRBD1 (6 bases). The V and J ends lost 6 bases and 2 bases respectively, with 11 bases between them. The germline gives CDR1 MNHNS, CDR2 SASEGT. The CDR3 contains 14 residues. The CDR3 spells CASRVGAAYNEQFF. The CDR3 nucleotides read TGTGCCAGCAGAGTGGGGGCAGCCTACAATGAGCAGTTCTTC.

This clonotype was seen repeatedly, ten times or more. The rearrangement links TRBV10-2 to TRBJ1-5; no clear D gene. The germline V gene encodes CDR1 WSHSY and CDR2 SAAADI. The V end lost 8 bases, the J end lost 0 bases, and 20 bases lay between the germline ends. The CDR3 totals 17 residues. The CDR3 region is CASASPIGPYSNQPQHF. In nucleotides, the CDR3 is TGCGCCAGCGCGTCGCCCATTGGCCCGTATAGCAATCAGCCCCAGCATTTT.

For this clonotype: At one end the junction does not follow the germline gene, possibly because of a read error. V is TRBV29-1 and J is TRBJ1-2; the D gene is possibly TRBD1 (6 bases). The CDR3 covers 12 residues. From germline, CDR1 is SQVTM and CDR2 ANQGSEA. This CDR3 reads CSIDRINYGYTF. CDR3 nucleotide sequence: TGCAGCATTGACAGGATCAACTATGGCTACACCTTC. The variable domain in full, with the rest retrieved from reference TRBV29-1 and TRBJ1-2, is SAVISQKPSRDICQRGTSLTIQCQVDSQVTMMFWYRQQPGQSLTLIATANQGSEATYESGFVIDKFPISRPNLTFSTLTVSNMSPEDSSIYLCSIDRINYGYTFGSGTRLTVV.

The chain uses TRBV9 and TRBJ2-7; D unclear. Germline V gene sequence: CDR1 SGDLS, CDR2 YYNGEE. The CDR3 is 14 amino acids. V lost 0 bases to trimming and J lost 2 bases, with 9 bases between them. The CDR3 nucleotides are TGTGCCAGCAGCGTAGGGGCTCTGCCCTACGAGCAGTACTTC. Residues: CASSVGALPYEQYF.

This clonotype was detected many times. The chain uses TRBV12-3 or TRBV12-4 and TRBJ2-3; D is possibly TRBD1 or TRBD2 (5 bases each). The CDR3 length is 16 residues. V dropped 3 bases and J dropped 2 bases, with 15 bases sitting between them. The CDR3 region has the DNA TGTGCCAGCAGTTTCGGACGGGGACGCAACACAGATACGCAGTATTTT. It specifies CASSFGRGRNTDTQYF.

This clonotype was counted only a few times. V is TRBV10-2 and J is TRBJ2-7; possibly TRBD1 for D (6 bases). Germline lookup yields CDR1 WSHSY and CDR2 SAAADI. The CDR3 contains 15 residues. Trimming cost V 3 bases and J 6 bases, with 18 bases left between them. CDR3 sequence reads: CASSERGLGAGEQYF. Written as DNA, the CDR3 is TGCGCCAGCAGTGAAAGAGGGCTGGGGGCGGGCGAGCAGTACTTC.

This clonotype was detected a few times. The chain carries TRBV6-6 and TRBJ2-2; no reliable D call. Germline assignment: CDR1 MNHNY and CDR2 SVGAGI (reference sequence). The CDR3 is made up of 14 amino acids. Trimming cost V 2 bases and J 4 bases, with 8 bases left between them. The CDR3 spells CASSYGRFTGELFF. The CDR3 DNA reads as TGTGCCAGCAGTTACGGGCGGTTCACCGGGGAGCTGTTTTTT.

This clonotype was counted ten times or more. The chain employs TRBV7-2 and TRBJ2-1; no reliable D call. Germline CDR1 reads SGHTA; CDR2 reads FQGNSA. The V gene lost 5 bases and the J gene lost 0 bases, with 8 bases spanning the gap. The CDR3 is 14 residues long. CDR3 DNA: TGTGCCAGCAGCCCTTCCGGCTCCTACAATGAGCAGTTCTTC. Amino acid sequence: CASSPSGSYNEQFF.

The chain joins TRBV7-8 to TRBJ2-7; TRBD1 might be the D (5 bases). Per the germline V gene, CDR1 is SGHVS and CDR2 is FQNEAQ. V was clipped by 5 bases and J by 6 bases, with 20 bases between them. There are 15 residues in the CDR3. CDR3 in amino acids: CASSLIKGVLGEQYF. CDR3 DNA sequence: TGTGCCAGCAGCCTCATAAAAGGGGTGCTTGGCGAGCAGTACTTC.

At least ten counts were recorded for this clonotype. J is TRBJ2-1 and V is TRBV6-2 or TRBV6-3, with D tentatively TRBD1 (6 bases). This CDR3 is built from 14 residues. V was shortened by 2 bases and J by 2 bases, with 7 bases between the two germline ends. In germline, CDR1 is MNHEY, CDR2 SVGEGT. The DNA of the CDR3 is TGTGCCAGCAGTTACACAGGGACCTACAATGAGCAGTTCTTC. It specifies CASSYTGTYNEQFF.

About this clonotype: It may be a read error: a sequence one base away is much more abundant. V gene TRBV5-4 combines with J gene TRBJ2-1, with D unresolved. CDR1 SGHNT and CDR2 YYREEE come from the germline V gene (reference sequence). The CDR3 covers 16 residues. The CDR3 region has the DNA TGTACCAGCAGCTTACTTTTCGGCGGAGACTACAATGAGCAGTTCTTC. It yields the protein CTSSLLFGGDYNEQFF.

The CDR3 region has the DNA TGTGCCAGCAGGTCTAAACAGGGCGCGCGCAACGAGCAGTACTTC. This sequence encodes CASRSKQGARNEQYF. This chain joins TRBV12-3 or TRBV12-4 and TRBJ2-7, with a possible D match to TRBD1 (6 bases). V lost 6 bases and J lost 5, with 20 bases in between. The CDR3 extends over 15 amino acids.

Many counts were recorded for this clonotype. CDR3 sequence (DNA): TGTGCCAGCAGTCCGCGAGGGGCCGGTTCGGGGGAGCAGTACTTC. Protein: CASSPRGAGSGEQYF. The chain has TRBV25-1 and TRBJ2-7; D is perhaps TRBD1 or TRBD2 (5 bases each). The V gene lost 5 bases and the J gene lost 7 bases, with 21 bases spanning the gap. The CDR3 totals 15 residues. The germline CDR1 and CDR2 sequences are MGHDK and SYGVNS.

This clonotype was seen ten or more times. The chain has TRBV6-6 and TRBJ1-2; possibly TRBD1 for D (5 bases). The ends were cut back, 7 bases at V and 8 bases at J, with 17 bases in the middle. This CDR3 region has 13 residues. Looked up from germline, CDR1 is MNHNY and CDR2 is SVGAGI (reference sequence). The CDR3 coding sequence is TGTGCCAGCAAGGTCGGGGCCTCCATGGGCTACACCTTC. It is translated as CASKVGASMGYTF.

This clonotype was detected only a few times. J is TRBJ1-1 and V is TRBV11-2; TRBD1 might be the D (6 bases). This CDR3 contains 13 residues. V was trimmed by 5 bases and J by 5 bases, leaving 12 bases between them. Germline CDR1 and CDR2: SGHAT and FQNNGV. The CDR3 nucleotides are TGTGCCAGCAGCGTAGTGGGACAAACTGAAGCTTTCTTT. Encoded protein: CASSVVGQTEAFF.

This clonotype was seen only a few times. The gene calls are TRBV11-2 and TRBJ2-3; the D is unclear. CDR1 is SGHAT and CDR2 is FQNNGV in the germline V gene. Trimming removed 3 bases at V and 0 bases at J, with 13 bases between. The CDR3 has 16 amino acids. CDR3 sequence: CASSFQRPSSTDTQYF. CDR3 in DNA: TGTGCCAGCAGCTTCCAAAGACCATCTAGCACAGATACGCAGTATTTT.

This clonotype was seen ten or more times. CDR3 coding DNA: TGTGCCAGCAGCTTAGCGCAAAGCAATTCACCCCTCCACTTT. Its translation is CASSLAQSNSPLHF. The chain couples TRBV7-9 to TRBJ1-6; D not certain. The CDR3 extends over 14 amino acids. V was pared by 0 bases and J by 7 bases, with 7 bases between. Germline V gives CDR1 SEHNR, CDR2 FQNEAQ (reference sequence).

The rearrangement links TRBV6-5 to TRBJ1-2; 8 bases are shared with TRBD1. Germline V gives CDR1 MNHEY, CDR2 SVGAGI. There are 14 residues in the CDR3. Trimming at V came to 3 bases and at J to 6 bases, leaving 6 bases not matched to a gene. This CDR3 reads CASSYAAGGDGYTF. In nucleotides, the CDR3 is TGTGCCAGCAGTTATGCGGCAGGGGGCGATGGCTACACCTTC.

The chain uses TRBV10-3 and TRBJ2-5; D tentatively fits TRBD1 or TRBD2 (6 bases each). Germline CDR1 ENHRY, CDR2 SYGVKD. V was cut by 7 bases and J by 4 bases, with 13 bases left in between. This CDR3 comprises 13 residues. CDR3 in DNA: TGTGCCATCAAAGGGGGGATTTTAGAGACCCAGTACTTC. Translated, it gives CAIKGGILETQYF.

This clonotype was seen ten or more times. The rearrangement uses TRBV11-2 and TRBJ2-3; 8 bases fit TRBD1. CDR3 length: 15 amino acids. V lost 7 bases, J lost 2 bases, and 8 bases stayed unmatched. The V gene's germline CDR1 is SGHAT and CDR2 FQNNGV. This CDR3 reads CASILQGGVTDTQYF. The CDR3 region has the DNA TGTGCCAGCATCCTACAGGGGGGAGTCACAGATACGCAGTATTTT.